Below are 24 T cell receptor beta chains sequenced from a single sample in a study of beta chain features in type 1 diabetes. Expressed TCRB transcripts were sequenced because the isolated RNA had all been reverse transcribed beforehand. Data came from immunoSEQ multiplex PCR; TCRdb stores just in-frame clones and leaves some out. This table has 200,000 to 250,000 clones, over 8.5% appearing once. Sample: naive CD4+ T cells from blood. The receptors were gathered from a woman in her late teens or twenties in good health.

In its sample, this clone was seen a few times. The chain links TRBV7-2 to TRBJ2-5; 9 bases agree with TRBD2. Germline loops: CDR1 SGHTA, CDR2 FQGNSA. V gave up 5 bases and J gave up 2 bases; unmatched junction bases: 3. The CDR3 is made up of 14 amino acids. The CDR3 here is CASSKGLAQETQYF. The CDR3 DNA is TGTGCCAGCAGCAAGGGACTAGCTCAAGAGACCCAGTACTTC.

This clone was observed a handful of times. The chain carries TRBV11-3 and TRBJ1-1, with D perhaps TRBD1 (6 bases). Trimming removed 5 bases at V and 5 bases at J, with 21 bases between. Germline CDR1 SGHNT, CDR2 YENEEA. CDR3 length: 16 residues. The CDR3 protein is CASSLTTLSGDTEAFF. The DNA of the CDR3 is TGTGCCAGCAGCCTAACAACCCTCTCAGGGGATACTGAAGCTTTCTTT.

The gene calls are TRBV5-1 and TRBJ2-1; D might be TRBD2 (6 bases). Germline V gives CDR1 SGHRS, CDR2 YFSETQ. The CDR3 is 15 residues long. Between the trimmed V and J ends, which lost 4 bases and 7 bases, there was a span of 18 bases. CDR3 sequence (DNA): TGCGCCAGCAGCAGACTAGAGCAAACGGGGAATGAGCAGTTCTTC. As protein: CASSRLEQTGNEQFF.

This clone showed up just a few times. This rearrangement joins TRBV6-5 to TRBJ2-1; 8 bases fit TRBD2. This CDR3 spans 15 amino acids. Germline-derived CDR1 and CDR2 are MNHEY and SVGAGI. J lost 3 bases, V lost 6 bases, and 7 bases had no gene match. CDR3 protein: CASSSVAGYYNEQFF. In DNA, the CDR3 is TGTGCCAGCAGCTCCGTAGCGGGATACTACAATGAGCAGTTCTTC.

This clone was counted between two and nine times. The chain is built from TRBV7-8 and TRBJ1-5, with 8 bases aligning to TRBD1. CDR1 is SGHVS and CDR2 is FQNEAQ in the germline V gene. Trimming at V came to 6 bases and at J to 6 bases, leaving 10 bases not matched to a gene. The CDR3 length is 15 residues. The chain's CDR3 is CASRPGQGPSQPQHF. The DNA for the CDR3 is TGTGCCAGCAGGCCCGGACAGGGACCCTCTCAGCCCCAGCATTTT.

The chain joins TRBV4-1 to TRBJ1-2, with D tentatively TRBD1 (6 bases). The V end was cut by 1 base, the J end by 4 bases, with 13 bases between. The V gene's germline CDR1 is MGHRA and CDR2 YSYEKL. CDR3 length: 15 residues. This CDR3 reads CASSQGQERAYGYTF. The CDR3 DNA is TGCGCCAGCAGCCAAGGACAGGAGAGGGCCTATGGCTACACCTTC.

This clone has more than one count but fewer than ten. The chain combines TRBV6-6 with TRBJ1-1; unclear D gene. V shed 6 bases and J shed 1 base, with 12 bases lying between them. Germline V gene data show CDR1 as MNHNY and CDR2 as SVGAGI (reference sequence). This CDR3 spans 14 amino acids. The CDR3: CASRVFGRNTEAFF. CDR3 DNA sequence: TGTGCCAGCAGAGTTTTTGGCAGGAACACTGAAGCTTTCTTT.

CDR3 region: CASSLGGLAGSYNEQFF. In nucleotides, the CDR3 is TGTGCCAGCAGCTTAGGGGGACTAGCGGGCTCCTACAATGAGCAGTTCTTC. V is TRBV7-9 and J is TRBJ2-1; TRBD2 matches 12 bases. The V gene end was trimmed by 1 base and the J gene end by 0 bases; junction bases not matched to a gene: 1. The V gene's germline CDR1 is SEHNR and CDR2 FQNEAQ (reference sequence). CDR3 size: 17 residues.

This chain uses TRBV18 with TRBJ1-5; TRBD1 might be the D (6 bases). CDR3 length equals 17 residues. V lost 5 bases and J lost 6, with 23 bases in between. From germline, CDR1 is KGHSH and CDR2 LQKENI. CDR3 DNA: TGTGCCAGCTCAGCCCAGGACAGAGGGGCCTGGGGTCAGCCCCAGCATTTT. As protein: CASSAQDRGAWGQPQHF.

This clone has a handful of counts. The chain links TRBV30 to TRBJ2-1, with D possibly TRBD2 on 7 matching bases. CDR1 GTSNPN and CDR2 SVGIG come from the germline V gene (reference sequence). CDR3 length: 15 residues. V shed 2 bases and J shed 4 bases, with 15 bases lying between them. The CDR3: CAWSFRGARYNEQFF. The CDR3 DNA sequence: TGTGCCTGGAGTTTCCGGGGGGCGCGTTACAATGAGCAGTTCTTC. Combining the CDR3 with reference TRBV30 and TRBJ2-1 gives the whole variable domain SQTIHQWPATLVQPVGSPLSLECTVEGTSNPNLYWYRQAAGRGLQLLFYSVGIGQISSEVPQNLSASRPQDRQFILSSKKLLLSDSGFYLCAWSFRGARYNEQFFGPGTRLTVL.

The chain has TRBV7-3 and TRBJ2-3, with a tentative D call TRBD2 (7 bases). The V end was cut by 5 bases, the J end by 0 bases, with 15 bases between. Looked up from germline, CDR1 is SGHTA and CDR2 is FQGTGA. CDR3 length equals 16 residues. In DNA, the CDR3 is TGTGCCAGCAGCGTTCAGGGGCGGGGGAGCACAGATACGCAGTATTTT. Translated, it gives CASSVQGRGSTDTQYF.

This clone was seen a few times. The chain couples TRBV10-3 to TRBJ2-2; 8 bases match TRBD2. This CDR3 region has 15 residues. Losses at the gene ends were 9 bases for V and 2 bases for J; bases not matched to a gene: 8. Germline CDR1 reads ENHRY; CDR2 reads SYGVKD. DNA for the CDR3: TGTGCCATGAGCGGGAGAAGCAGCAACACCGGGGAGCTGTTTTTT. Protein product: CAMSGRSSNTGELFF.

The chain employs TRBV6-6 and TRBJ1-1, with D maybe TRBD1 (6 bases). Germline V gives CDR1 MNHNY, CDR2 SVGAGI (reference sequence). This CDR3 region has 13 residues. Trimming pared 2 bases from V and 5 bases from J, leaving 9 bases between. This CDR3 is CASSYATGTEAFF. For the CDR3, the DNA is TGTGCCAGCAGTTACGCCACAGGGACTGAAGCTTTCTTT.

This clone showed up many times. The chain combines TRBV30 with TRBJ1-2; D is uncertain. Trimming left V 2 bases short and J 7 bases short, with 5 bases between. Germline V gene lookup returns CDR1 GTSNPN and CDR2 SVGIG (reference sequence). This CDR3 is built from 10 residues. The CDR3 reads CAWSHGGYTF. The CDR3 coding sequence is TGTGCCTGGAGTCACGGTGGCTACACCTTC.

This clone turned up a few times. The V call is TRBV18, the J call TRBJ1-2, with TRBD1 identical over 8 bases. The CDR3 loop spans 15 amino acids. The V gene end was trimmed by 6 bases and the J gene end by 8 bases; junction bases not matched to a gene: 14. Germline CDR1 reads KGHSH; CDR2 reads LQKENI. In DNA form, the CDR3 reads TGTGCCAGCTCGTCTACTCCTCAGGGGGCGCAAGGCTACACCTTC. Amino acids: CASSSTPQGAQGYTF.

The rearrangement uses TRBV5-1 and TRBJ1-6, with 11 bases that match TRBD1. The trim removed 0 bases at V and 4 bases at J, leaving 6 bases unmatched. Per the germline V gene, CDR1 is SGHRS and CDR2 is YFSETQ. This CDR3 contains 18 residues. The DNA of the CDR3 is TGCGCCAGCAGCTTGGCGGGACAGGGGGATCGGTATAATTCACCCCTCCACTTT. It codes for CASSLAGQGDRYNSPLHF.

This clone was observed a few times. The rearrangement links TRBV5-1 to TRBJ1-2; 8 bases match TRBD1. J gave up 4 bases and V 1 base, and 6 bases lay outside the gene matches. The CDR3 has 15 residues. Per the germline V gene, CDR1 is SGHRS and CDR2 is YFSETQ. DNA for the CDR3: TGCGCCAGCAGCTTGCGGGGGGACAGGAGCTATGGCTACACCTTC. This codes for CASSLRGDRSYGYTF.

This clone was picked up a small number of times. In the same sample, other DNA sequences code for this CDR3. The gene calls are TRBV5-1 and TRBJ2-3, with TRBD2 matching over 14 bases. V was pared by 3 bases and J by 2 bases, with 2 bases of the junction left unmatched. Per the germline V gene, CDR1 is SGHRS and CDR2 is YFSETQ. The CDR3 length is 16 residues. This chain's CDR3 is CASSSGLAGVTDTQYF. CDR3 nucleotide sequence: TGCGCCAGCAGCTCGGGACTAGCGGGAGTCACAGATACGCAGTATTTT. Together with reference TRBV5-1 and TRBJ2-3, the CDR3 gives the full variable domain: KAGVTQTPRYLIKTRGQQVTLSCSPISGHRSVSWYQQTPGQGLQFLFEYFSETQRNKGNFPGRFSGRQFSNSRSEMNVSTLELGDSALYLCASSSGLAGVTDTQYFGPGTRLTVL.

In this sample, this clone turned up a few times. J is TRBJ1-1 and V is TRBV5-5, with 11 positions matching TRBD1. V lost 3 bases, J lost 11 bases, and 3 bases stayed unmatched. This CDR3 has 12 residues. Germline V gene lookup returns CDR1 SGHKS and CDR2 YYEKEE (reference sequence). This CDR3 is CASSSGQGEAFF. DNA for the CDR3: TGTGCCAGCAGCTCGGGACAGGGGGAGGCTTTCTTT. Together with reference TRBV5-5 and TRBJ1-1, the CDR3 gives the full variable domain: DAGVTQSPTHLIKTRGQQVTLRCSPISGHKSVSWYQQVLGQGPQFIFQYYEKEERGRGNFPDRFSARQFPNYSSELNVNALLLGDSALYLCASSSGQGEAFFGQGTRLTVV.

The V call is TRBV29-1, the J call TRBJ2-1; 12 bases match TRBD2. The germline gives CDR1 SQVTM, CDR2 ANQGSEA. The CDR3 consists of 17 residues. Trimming at V came to 3 bases and at J to 0 bases, leaving 6 bases not matched to a gene. CDR3 amino acids: CSVEPGLAGFSYNEQFF. DNA for the CDR3: TGCAGCGTTGAGCCCGGACTAGCGGGGTTCTCCTACAATGAGCAGTTCTTC.

A few counts support this clone. The rearrangement joins TRBV5-6 to TRBJ2-3, with 8 bases that match TRBD1. This CDR3 is 15 amino acids long. Losses at the gene ends were 1 base for V and 2 bases for J; bases not matched to a gene: 3. CDR1 and CDR2 from the germline V gene are SGHDT and YYEEEE. CDR3 coding DNA: TGTGCCAGCAGCTTGTCAGGGGGCCCCACAGATACGCAGTATTTT. Amino acid sequence: CASSLSGGPTDTQYF.

The chain employs TRBV5-1 and TRBJ1-3; 7 nucleotides match TRBD1. V gave up 0 bases and J gave up 1 base; unmatched junction bases: 7. CDR3 length: 17 residues. The V gene's germline CDR1 is SGHRS and CDR2 YFSETQ. The CDR3 region has the DNA TGCGCCAGCAGCTTGGGGACAGGAAAAATTTCTGGAAACACCATATATTTT. This encodes CASSLGTGKISGNTIYF.

This clone was seen a handful of times. The CDR3 nucleotides are TGCGCCAGCAGACCAGGGGGCGAGTCCAAAAACATTCAGTACTTC. It codes for CASRPGGESKNIQYF. The gene calls are TRBV5-1 and TRBJ2-4, with 8 bases fitting TRBD1. Per germline, CDR1 SGHRS and CDR2 YFSETQ. The CDR3 is 15 amino acids. The J segment lost 2 bases and the V segment lost 5 bases, leaving 6 bases of the junction unmatched.

V is TRBV5-6 and J is TRBJ2-4; D gene uncertain. Germline V gene sequence: CDR1 SGHDT, CDR2 YYEEEE. The CDR3 has 15 amino acids. Trimming stripped 1 base from V and 11 bases from J, with 19 bases between. CDR3 sequence: CASSLTVPGLGLQYF. In DNA form, the CDR3 reads TGTGCCAGCAGCTTGACCGTTCCTGGCCTAGGCCTTCAGTACTTC.